This note documents a single T cell receptor (beta chain) sequence. Which antigen it targets is not known. The input lacks base qualities; no much larger clone sits a single base away. Library creation used PCR. TCR sequencing of DNA from cultured CD4+ T cells used the Oncomine TCR Beta short-read assay at the Johns Hopkins FTIC core. Genomic DNA was extracted from the cultured CD4+ T cells with the QIAamp micro DNA kit. Oncomine TCR Beta libraries made from cultured CD4+ T cells were pooled using unique dual indexes and sequenced on an Illumina iSeq 100. The original pipeline was this. Non-productive sequences were removed, and CDR3s not starting with C, not ending with F or W, or shorter than 7 amino acids were discarded. Antigen-specific clonotypes were identified using the MANAFEST web application through comparison of peptide-stimulated wells with reference and other culture wells. To be called positive, a clone needed an FDR below 0.05, an odds ratio above 5, and a productive frequency above 0.1% in at least two of three replicate wells. Clonotypes that were significantly expanded in both SARS-CoV-2 spike wells and at least one common cold coronavirus spike condition were defined as cross-reactive. Similarity between CDR3 sequences was evaluated in R version 3.6.1 using Levenshtein distances (stringdist) and unrooted phylogenetic trees (ape). TCRdb itself trimmed the public reads at Q25 with fastp, ran MiXCR and retained productive beta chains. CDR3 protein duplicates are merged, each entry listing the most common genes and DNA. These V and J calls are TCRdb output, not the study's own analysis. Within this sample are about 18,000 distinct CDR3 sequences, with about half of them counted one time only. The leading ten clones occupy around 6.1% of the sample.

This sample was included in a study of vaccination and CD4 T cells after COVID-19 (dated by TCRdb to 2022 to 2024). About the investigation overall: Convalescent patients had a positive SARS-CoV-2 result on nasal swab PCR, and of these patients, several had mild disease and one had severe disease. In the convalescent cohort there were six males and four females, among whom were two Hispanic individuals, seven Caucasians, two Asians and one multiracial person. Each participant got two doses of either the Pfizer-BioNTech BNT162b2 vaccine (n=8) or the Moderna mRNA-1273 vaccine (n=2). Post-COVID blood samples from convalescent patients were collected a median of around 100 days after diagnosis, with a range of 35 to 161 days. Post-vaccine blood samples were taken a median of approximately 76 days after the second vaccine dose, with a range of roughly 14 to 250 days. For stimulating the cultures, overlapping spike peptide pools were used, derived from SARS-CoV-2 as well as from the common cold coronaviruses HCoV-NL63, HCoV-OC43 and HCoV-229E. In control cultures, a CEFX viral epitope pool was used as positive control, an HIV-1 Nef peptide pool was used as negative control, or no peptide was added. In around 9 COVID-19 convalescent patients and a handful of infection-naive healthy vaccine recipients, researchers compared the spike-specific CD4+ TCR repertoire from before mRNA vaccination with the repertoire from after.

Sample treatment or condition, as interpreted from the label and publication: approximately 11-day PBMC culture with coronavirus spike peptide pools or control peptides (ViraFEST assay). The ViraFEST assay, used in the study, expanded antigen-specific T cells with peptide pools and then identified the expanded clonotypes through TCR sequencing. Positive SARS-CoV-2 PCR tests in the convalescent patients dated from March to December 2020, before Alpha, Beta and Delta variants emerged in the United States. Roughly 2.1 million PBMCs per well were cultured in IMDM with 5% human AB serum and about 9.7 IU/ml IL-2, plus 10 ug/ml peptide pools. Half of the culture medium was replaced with fresh IL-2-containing medium on days 3 and 7. CD4+ T cells were isolated after 10 days of culture through negative selection using the EasySep CD4+ T cell isolation kit. Ficoll-Paque Plus gradient centrifugation was used to isolate PBMCs from whole blood, and the isolated PBMCs were then either used fresh or cryopreserved at -140C. Triplicate wells were generally used for each culture condition.

Results and caveats for the whole study, not just this receptor: Among convalescent patients, a median roughly 84% of the SARS-CoV-2-reactive clones seen after vaccination appeared only after vaccination, which suggests priming specific to the vaccine. In convalescent patients, nearly all vaccine-specific clones (304 of 307) were found to be mono-reactive for SARS-CoV-2 spike rather than cross-reactive with common cold coronaviruses. Relatively few convalescent patients were included in the study, and early timepoints after natural infection were not analyzed. The median count of SARS-CoV-2-reactive clonotypes went up from under 25 after infection to about 40 after vaccination, although the change was not significant.

CDR1 and CDR2 (SNHLY, FYNNEI) derive from the germline V gene. Relative to germline, V is 0 bases shorter and J is 6 bases shorter, with 9 bases between their ends. Measured from the cysteine to the phenylalanine, the CDR3 is 14 residues long. Of all the DNA, just the CDR3 is kept, 42 bases in frame from base 1. This sequence originates from a human donor who had recovered from COVID-19. Recombination connected TRBV2 to TRBJ1-5; there is no confident call for the D gene. Source material: CD4+ T cells from blood, cultured in vitro. The CDR3 region: CASSEANPFQPQHF. In nucleotides, the sequence is TGTGCCAGCAGTGAAGCGAACCCGTTTCAGCCCCAGCATTTT.